This record concerns one T cell receptor (beta chain) sequence. Its specificity is unknown. The germline gives CDR1 SGHVS, CDR2 FNYEAQ. This CDR3 has 17 residues. The V gene lost 5 bases and the J gene lost 0 bases, with 17 bases spanning the gap. This entry belongs to a study of T cells in localized non-small cell lung cancer. Here immunoSEQ multiplex PCR was the method, and the copy in TCRdb shows in-frame clones only, minus some. Here the sample spans about 59,000 clones, approximately 89% being singletons. The study, taken as a whole, reports: Uninvolved adjacent lung had higher T cell clonality than tumor and all other tissues. Only one tumor region was sequenced, so heterogeneity remains possible. Adjacent lung held a median roughly 60 of the top 100 tumor clones.

V usage is TRBV7-6 and J usage is TRBJ1-3; no clear D gene. This specimen was peripheral blood, taken before any cancer treatment. The sequence derives from a man aged 40 to 70 with stage I lung adenocarcinoma. CDR3 loop: CASSPNGAGLSGNTIYF. Here the CDR3 DNA reads TGTGCCAGCAGCCCGAACGGCGCCGGCCTCTCTGGAAACACCATATATTTT.